Below, 20 T cell receptor beta chains from the same sample are listed, as sequenced in a study of blood T cell repertoires in COVID-19. TCRdb's copy holds only in-frame clones and misses some; the assay was immunoSEQ multiplex PCR. The top ten clones hold roughly 2.3% of a sample with approximately 290,000 clones, more than 85% of them seen once. Material for sequencing was peripheral blood. The receptor set was obtained from a woman aged 30 to 39 with COVID-19, enrolled during active disease.

The J gene is TRBJ2-5, the V gene TRBV29-1; 8 nucleotides align to TRBD1. J gave up 2 bases and V 4 bases, and 6 bases lay outside the gene matches. The CDR3 covers 14 residues. Per the germline V gene, CDR1 is SQVTM and CDR2 is ANQGSEA. The CDR3 DNA is TGCAGCGTTGCGGTGACAGGGGTACAAGAGACCCAGTACTTC. Protein: CSVAVTGVQETQYF. Based on the CDR3 plus reference TRBV29-1 and TRBJ2-5, the full variable domain is SAVISQKPSRDICQRGTSLTIQCQVDSQVTMMFWYRQQPGQSLTLIATANQGSEATYESGFVIDKFPISRPNLTFSTLTVSNMSPEDSSIYLCSVAVTGVQETQYFGPGTRLLVL.

The rearrangement links TRBV30 to TRBJ1-5, with D maybe TRBD1 (5 bases). The length of the CDR3 is 16 residues. Trimming left V 3 bases short and J 1 base short, with 16 bases between. CDR1 is GTSNPN, CDR2 SVGIG, per germline (reference sequence). CDR3 in DNA: TGTGCCTGGAGCCCGTATGCCGGGGGAAGCAATCAGCCCCAGCATTTT. Protein product: CAWSPYAGGSNQPQHF. The variable domain in full, completed from reference TRBV30 and TRBJ1-5, reads SQTIHQWPATLVQPVGSPLSLECTVEGTSNPNLYWYRQAAGRGLQLLFYSVGIGQISSEVPQNLSASRPQDRQFILSSKKLLLSDSGFYLCAWSPYAGGSNQPQHFGDGTRLSIL.

This clone was seen once. The chain carries TRBV28 and TRBJ1-5; 9 bases match TRBD1. The CDR3 runs 15 residues. Germline CDR1 and CDR2: MDHEN and SYDVKM. With 5 bases clipped from V and 5 bases from J, the junction kept 7 bases outside the gene matches. The CDR3 sequence: CASSGGQGGDQPQHF. Here the CDR3 DNA reads TGTGCCAGCAGTGGGGGACAGGGAGGGGATCAGCCCCAGCATTTT.

This chain uses TRBV11-2 with TRBJ2-1; maybe TRBD2 (5 bases). The V gene lost 2 bases and the J gene lost 0 bases, with 17 bases spanning the gap. Germline assignment: CDR1 SGHAT and CDR2 FQNNGV. The CDR3 consists of 18 residues. CDR3 sequence: CASSLIREGRSSYNEQFF. The CDR3 coding sequence is TGTGCCAGCAGCTTAATTCGCGAGGGCCGAAGCTCCTACAATGAGCAGTTCTTC.

The V gene is TRBV7-6, the J gene TRBJ2-7, with 14 bases fitting TRBD2. The J segment lost 0 bases and the V segment lost 3 bases, leaving 10 bases of the junction unmatched. The germline V gene encodes CDR1 SGHVS and CDR2 FNYEAQ. The CDR3 runs to 19 residues. The CDR3, as DNA: TGTGCCAGCAGCTTTTTAGGACTAGCGGGAGGTGCAAGCTCCTACGAGCAGTACTTC. This translates into CASSFLGLAGGASSYEQYF.

This chain joins TRBV12-3 or TRBV12-4 and TRBJ1-1; no firm D call. The CDR3 loop spans 13 amino acids. The ends were cut back, 4 bases at V and 0 bases at J, with 6 bases in the middle. The CDR3 coding sequence is TGTGCCAGCAGTTCAGTTATGAACACTGAAGCTTTCTTT. It codes for CASSSVMNTEAFF.

The rearrangement joins TRBV2 to TRBJ2-4; 9 positions match TRBD2. This CDR3 has 17 amino acids. Germline CDR1 and CDR2: SNHLY and FYNNEI. V dropped 2 bases and J dropped 6; count of bases not matched to a gene: 11. This CDR3 is CASSERFGAGGANIQYF. The CDR3 nucleotides read TGTGCCAGCAGTGAAAGGTTTGGGGCGGGAGGGGCAAACATTCAGTACTTC.

The chain joins TRBV27 to TRBJ1-1, with no clear D. Trimming shortened V by 6 bases and J by 0 bases, and 11 bases separated the two germline ends. Germline V lookup: CDR1 MNHEY, CDR2 SMNVEV (reference sequence). The CDR3 is 14 residues long. The chain's CDR3 is CASRSAEVNTEAFF. The DNA of the CDR3 is TGTGCCAGCAGGTCGGCGGAAGTGAACACTGAAGCTTTCTTT.

This chain joins TRBV2 and TRBJ1-2; 7 bases align to TRBD1. This CDR3 contains 15 residues. Germline V lookup: CDR1 SNHLY, CDR2 FYNNEI. Trimming cost V 3 bases and J 4 bases; bases outside gene matches: 8. The CDR3 DNA sequence: TGTGCCAGCAGTGATGGGCCAGGGGGAGTCTATGGCTACACCTTC. It specifies CASSDGPGGVYGYTF. Complete variable domain (other parts from reference TRBV2 and TRBJ1-2): EPEVTQTPSHQVTQMGQEVILRCVPISNHLYFYWYRQILGQKVEFLVSFYNNEISEKSEIFDDQFSVERPDGSNFTLKIRSTKLEDSAMYFCASSDGPGGVYGYTFGSGTRLTVV.

V and J are TRBV4-1 and TRBJ1-4; perhaps TRBD1 as D (5 bases). Per germline, CDR1 MGHRA and CDR2 YSYEKL. The CDR3 has 15 residues. Trimming shortened V by 3 bases and J by 2 bases, and 10 bases separated the two germline ends. The CDR3 bases are TGCGCCAGCAGCCAGGGGGAGGTTACTAATGAAAAACTGTTTTTT. This codes for CASSQGEVTNEKLFF.

V usage is TRBV7-2 and J usage is TRBJ2-3; 10 bases are shared with TRBD2. After removal of 4 bases from V and 3 bases from J, the junction contained 7 bases not matched to a gene. The CDR3 extends over 16 amino acids. The germline CDR1 and CDR2 sequences are SGHTA and FQGNSA. CDR3 sequence (DNA): TGTGCCAGCAGCTCCGGACTAGCGGTGAAGACAGATACGCAGTATTTT. Protein product: CASSSGLAVKTDTQYF.

This clone was found a few times. This chain connects TRBV29-1 to TRBJ1-5; the D gene is possibly TRBD1 (6 bases). The germline V gene has CDR1 SQVTM and CDR2 ANQGSEA. This CDR3 contains 12 residues. The germline V and J ends were trimmed by 8 bases and 5 bases, with 13 bases remaining between them. The DNA of the CDR3 is TGCAGCTACAGGGACGGCGATCAGCCCCAGCATTTT. Translated, it gives CSYRDGDQPQHF. The whole variable domain, filled in from reference TRBV29-1 and TRBJ1-5, reads SAVISQKPSRDICQRGTSLTIQCQVDSQVTMMFWYRQQPGQSLTLIATANQGSEATYESGFVIDKFPISRPNLTFSTLTVSNMSPEDSSIYLCSYRDGDQPQHFGDGTRLSIL.

J is TRBJ1-2 and V is TRBV6-5; 9 nucleotides match TRBD1. Germline V CDR1 and CDR2: MNHEY, SVGAGI. The V and J ends lost 4 bases and 5 bases, in that order; junction bases with no gene match: 5. This CDR3 is 14 amino acids long. This CDR3 reads CASSSPGQGYGYTF. The CDR3 region has the DNA TGTGCCAGCAGTTCCCCGGGACAGGGTTATGGCTACACCTTC.

In the case of this clone: The sample carries other DNA sequences with the same CDR3. V gene TRBV27 combines with J gene TRBJ1-5; 7 bases fit TRBD1. CDR1 and CDR2 (germline): MNHEY, SMNVEV (reference sequence). The CDR3 covers 13 residues. V shed 5 bases and J 4 bases; nucleotides not matched to a gene: 2. In DNA, the CDR3 is TGTGCCAGCAGTAGACAGGGAAATCAGCCCCAGCATTTT. It is translated as CASSRQGNQPQHF.

The chain joins TRBV18 to TRBJ1-1; weak D call: TRBD1 (5 bases). This CDR3 has 14 residues. Germline V gene sequence: CDR1 KGHSH, CDR2 LQKENI. Between the trimmed V and J ends, which lost 6 bases and 7 bases, there was a span of 18 bases. As DNA, the CDR3 is TGTGCCAGCTCCCCCGGCAGGGAAGTTGATGAAGCTTTCTTT. Protein: CASSPGREVDEAFF. Using reference TRBV18 and TRBJ1-1 for the parts outside the CDR3, the full variable domain is NAGVMQNPRHLVRRRGQEARLRCSPMKGHSHVYWYRQLPEEGLKFMVYLQKENIIDESGMPKERFSAEFPKEGPSILRIQQVVRGDSAAYFCASSPGREVDEAFFGQGTRLTVV.

The chain uses TRBV18 and TRBJ2-6; 7 nucleotides agree with TRBD1. The CDR3 sequence is 17 residues long. The germline CDR1 and CDR2 sequences are KGHSH and LQKENI. The V gene end was trimmed by 3 bases and the J gene end by 0 bases; junction bases not matched to a gene: 5. The DNA for the CDR3 is TGTGCCAGCTCACCGCCGACAGGGAGCTCTGGGGCCAACGTCCTGACTTTC. Protein product: CASSPPTGSSGANVLTF.

The chain recombines TRBV5-1 with TRBJ2-1, with TRBD2 identical over 13 bases. The CDR3 length is 15 residues. The germline V gene encodes CDR1 SGHRS and CDR2 YFSETQ. Trimming removed 3 bases from V and 8 bases from J; junction bases left unmatched: 5. The CDR3: CASSWGLAGTDEQFF. The CDR3 bases are TGCGCCAGCAGCTGGGGACTAGCGGGAACGGATGAGCAGTTCTTC.

The chain couples TRBV30 to TRBJ2-1; D remains ambiguous. The CDR3 sequence is 12 residues long. Germline assignment: CDR1 GTSNPN and CDR2 SVGIG (reference sequence). V lost 5 bases, J lost 5 bases, and 10 bases lay in between. The CDR3 loop reads CAWSPRDNEQFF. DNA of the CDR3: TGTGCCTGGTCTCCTAGAGACAATGAGCAGTTCTTC.

The rearrangement uses TRBV7-3 and TRBJ2-1, with D hard to call. Trimming took off 2 bases at V and 6 bases at J, with 17 bases between the two ends. The CDR3 extends over 16 amino acids. CDR1 is SGHTA and CDR2 is FQGTGA in the germline V gene. CDR3 sequence: CASSLGPASGSNEQFF. Written as DNA, the CDR3 is TGTGCCAGCAGCTTAGGCCCGGCGTCAGGTAGCAATGAGCAGTTCTTC. Supplemented by reference TRBV7-3 and TRBJ2-1, the full variable domain reads GAGVSQTPSNKVTEKGKYVELRCDPISGHTALYWYRQSLGQGPEFLIYFQGTGAADDSGLPNDRFFAVRPEGSVSTLKIQRTERGDSAVYLCASSLGPASGSNEQFFGPGTRLTVL.

This clone was seen a few times. This sequence joins TRBV27 and TRBJ2-3; 9 bases agree with TRBD2. J gave up 2 bases and V 7 bases, and 10 bases lay outside the gene matches. Germline V gives CDR1 MNHEY, CDR2 SMNVEV (reference sequence). The CDR3 consists of 16 residues. CDR3 protein: CASTPLAGGYTDTQYF. CDR3 nucleotides: TGTGCCAGCACCCCCTTGGCGGGAGGGTACACAGATACGCAGTATTTT.